This record looks at one TCR beta chain sequence and its context. The data are from a study of blood T cell repertoires in COVID-19. On the study more broadly: T cells, B-cell-depleted T cells, or PBMCs supplied cDNA or gDNA.

The method was immunoSEQ multiplex PCR; TCRdb's version includes in-frame clones alone and lacks a portion of them. The data contain some 340,000 clones, around 87% of them singletons. CDR3 length: 16 residues. Germline V gene lookup returns CDR1 SGHRS and CDR2 YFSETQ. Losses at the gene ends were 0 bases for V and 4 bases for J; bases not matched to a gene: 5. Participant-reported clinical history was the basis for cohort assignment. The receptor comes from a woman in her 30s who had recovered from COVID-19. V and J are TRBV5-1 and TRBJ2-1; 9 bases are shared with TRBD2. Material for sequencing was PBMCs or T cells enriched from blood (not recorded which). The CDR3 loop reads CASSLGLSGGYNEQFF. In DNA form, the CDR3 reads TGCGCCAGCAGCTTGGGTCTTAGCGGGGGATACAATGAGCAGTTCTTC.